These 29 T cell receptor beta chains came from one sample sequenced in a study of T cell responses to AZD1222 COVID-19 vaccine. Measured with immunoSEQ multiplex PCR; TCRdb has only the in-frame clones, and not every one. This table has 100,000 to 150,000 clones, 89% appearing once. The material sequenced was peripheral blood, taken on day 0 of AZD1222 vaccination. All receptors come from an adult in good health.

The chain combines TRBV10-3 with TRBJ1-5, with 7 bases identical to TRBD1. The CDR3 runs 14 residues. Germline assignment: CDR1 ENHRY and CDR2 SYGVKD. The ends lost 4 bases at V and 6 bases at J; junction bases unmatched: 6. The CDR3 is CAISVDREFQPQHF. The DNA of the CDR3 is TGTGCCATCAGTGTAGACAGGGAGTTTCAGCCCCAGCATTTT.

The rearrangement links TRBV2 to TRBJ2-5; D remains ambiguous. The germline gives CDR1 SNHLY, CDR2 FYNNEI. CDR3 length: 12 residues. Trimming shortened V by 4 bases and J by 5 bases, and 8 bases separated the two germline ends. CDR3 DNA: TGTGCCAGCAGTGGAAGAACGGAGACCCAGTACTTC. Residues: CASSGRTETQYF.

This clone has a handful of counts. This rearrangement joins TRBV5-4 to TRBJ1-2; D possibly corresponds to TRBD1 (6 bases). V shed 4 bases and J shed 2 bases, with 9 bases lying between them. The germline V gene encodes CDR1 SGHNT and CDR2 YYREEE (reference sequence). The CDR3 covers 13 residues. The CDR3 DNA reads TGTGCCAGCAGCCCGGACAGCAACTATGGCTACACCTTC. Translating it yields CASSPDSNYGYTF. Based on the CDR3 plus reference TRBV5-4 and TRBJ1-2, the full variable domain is ETGVTQSPTHLIKTRGQQVTLRCSSQSGHNTVSWYQQALGQGPQFIFQYYREEENGRGNFPPRFSGLQFPNYSSELNVNALELDDSALYLCASSPDSNYGYTFGSGTRLTVV.

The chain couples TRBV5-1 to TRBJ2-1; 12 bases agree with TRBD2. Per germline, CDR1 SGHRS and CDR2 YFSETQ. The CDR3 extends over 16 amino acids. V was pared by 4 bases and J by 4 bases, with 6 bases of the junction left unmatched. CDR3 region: CASSPGLAGPYNEQFF. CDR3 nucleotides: TGCGCCAGCAGCCCCGGACTAGCGGGGCCGTACAATGAGCAGTTCTTC.

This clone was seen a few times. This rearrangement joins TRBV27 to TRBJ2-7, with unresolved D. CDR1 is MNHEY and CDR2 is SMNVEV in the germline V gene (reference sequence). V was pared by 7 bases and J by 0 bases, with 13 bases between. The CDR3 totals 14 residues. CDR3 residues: CASMVQHNSYEQYF. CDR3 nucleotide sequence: TGTGCCAGCATGGTCCAGCACAACTCCTACGAGCAGTACTTC.

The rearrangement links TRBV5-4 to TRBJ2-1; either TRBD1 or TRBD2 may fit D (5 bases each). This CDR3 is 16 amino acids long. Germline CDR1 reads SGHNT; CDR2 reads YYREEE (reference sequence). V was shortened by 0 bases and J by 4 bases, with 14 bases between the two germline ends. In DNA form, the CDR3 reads TGTGCCAGCAGCTTGGGAAGGGACGGACAATACAATGAGCAGTTCTTC. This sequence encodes CASSLGRDGQYNEQFF.

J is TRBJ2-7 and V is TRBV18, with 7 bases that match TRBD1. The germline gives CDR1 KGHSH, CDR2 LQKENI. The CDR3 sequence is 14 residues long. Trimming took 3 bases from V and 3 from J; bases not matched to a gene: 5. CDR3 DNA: TGTGCCAGCTCACCCCCGACAGGGAGCTACGAGCAGTACTTC. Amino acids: CASSPPTGSYEQYF.

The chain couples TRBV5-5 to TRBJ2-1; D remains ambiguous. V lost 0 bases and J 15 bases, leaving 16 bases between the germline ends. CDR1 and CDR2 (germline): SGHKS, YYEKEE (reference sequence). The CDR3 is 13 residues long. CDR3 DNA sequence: TGTGCCAGCAGCTTGGAACCGACGCAGCGTCTGTTCTTC. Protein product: CASSLEPTQRLFF.

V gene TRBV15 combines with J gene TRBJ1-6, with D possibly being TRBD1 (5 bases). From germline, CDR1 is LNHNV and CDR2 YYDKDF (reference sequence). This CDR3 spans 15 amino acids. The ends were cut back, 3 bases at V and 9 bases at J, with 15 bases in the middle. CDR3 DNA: TGTGCCACCAGCAGCGGGGGGGGTGGATTTTCACCCCTCCACTTT. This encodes CATSSGGGGFSPLHF.

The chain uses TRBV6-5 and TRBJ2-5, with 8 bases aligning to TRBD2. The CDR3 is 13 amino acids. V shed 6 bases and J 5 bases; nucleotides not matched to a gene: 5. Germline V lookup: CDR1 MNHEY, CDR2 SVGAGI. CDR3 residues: CASSLAGAETQYF. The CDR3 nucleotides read TGTGCCAGCAGCCTAGCGGGCGCGGAGACCCAGTACTTC.

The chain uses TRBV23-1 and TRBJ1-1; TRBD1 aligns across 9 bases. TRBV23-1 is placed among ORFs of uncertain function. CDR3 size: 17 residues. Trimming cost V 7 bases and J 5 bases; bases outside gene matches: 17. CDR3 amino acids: CASTPCGDRDVRTEAFF. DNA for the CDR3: TGCGCCAGCACCCCCTGCGGGGACAGGGATGTAAGGACTGAAGCTTTCTTT.

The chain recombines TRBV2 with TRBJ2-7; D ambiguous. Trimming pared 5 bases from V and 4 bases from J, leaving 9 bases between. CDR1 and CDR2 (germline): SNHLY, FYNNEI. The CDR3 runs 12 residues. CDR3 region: CASSRVIYEQYF. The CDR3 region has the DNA TGTGCCAGCAGTCGAGTAATTTACGAGCAGTACTTC.

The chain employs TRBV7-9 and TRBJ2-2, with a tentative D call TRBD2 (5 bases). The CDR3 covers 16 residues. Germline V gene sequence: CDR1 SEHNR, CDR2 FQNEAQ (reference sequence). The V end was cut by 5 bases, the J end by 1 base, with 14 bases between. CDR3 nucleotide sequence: TGTGCCAGCAGCATGAGGGTTCCAAAGAACACCGGGGAGCTGTTTTTT. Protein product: CASSMRVPKNTGELFF.

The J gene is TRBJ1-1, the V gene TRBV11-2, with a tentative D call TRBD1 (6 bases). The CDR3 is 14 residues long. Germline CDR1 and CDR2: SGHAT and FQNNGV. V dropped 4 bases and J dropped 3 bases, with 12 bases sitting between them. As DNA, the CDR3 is TGTGCCAGCAGCTCCCAGGGGACTTACACTGAAGCTTTCTTT. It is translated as CASSSQGTYTEAFF.

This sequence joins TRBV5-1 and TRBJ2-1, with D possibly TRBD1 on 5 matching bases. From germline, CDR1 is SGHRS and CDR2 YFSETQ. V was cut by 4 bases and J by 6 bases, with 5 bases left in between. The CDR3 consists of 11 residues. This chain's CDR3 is CASSRGNEQFF. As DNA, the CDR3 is TGCGCCAGCAGCAGGGGCAATGAGCAGTTCTTC.

CDR3 coding DNA: TGTGCCAGCAGCTTTGGACAGGGGACCTTGGAGCAGTTCTTC. Encoded protein: CASSFGQGTLEQFF. The chain employs TRBV7-2 and TRBJ2-1; TRBD1 matches at 9 bases. This CDR3 has 14 amino acids. V shed 3 bases, J shed 10 bases, and the junction held 7 bases outside the gene matches. The germline V gene has CDR1 SGHTA and CDR2 FQGNSA.

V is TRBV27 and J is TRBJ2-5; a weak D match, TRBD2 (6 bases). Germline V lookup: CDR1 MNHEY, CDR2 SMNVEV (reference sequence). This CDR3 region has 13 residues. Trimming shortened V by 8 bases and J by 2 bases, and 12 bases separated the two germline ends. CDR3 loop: CASRDSDQETQYF. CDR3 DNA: TGTGCCAGCCGGGACTCCGATCAAGAGACCCAGTACTTC.

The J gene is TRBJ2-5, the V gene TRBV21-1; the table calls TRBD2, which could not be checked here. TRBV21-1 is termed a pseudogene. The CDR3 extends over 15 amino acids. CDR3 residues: CASSKERGGQETQYF. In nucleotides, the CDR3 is TGTGCCAGCAGCAAAGAGCGGGGGGGCCAAGAGACCCAGTACTTC.

DNA for the CDR3: TGCGCCAGCAGCCAGTCTTGGGGGGACAGATTCGTTGAGCAGTTCTTC. Its protein is CASSQSWGDRFVEQFF. The chain employs TRBV4-1 and TRBJ2-1, with D possibly being TRBD1 (7 bases). CDR3 length: 16 residues. V lost 3 bases to trimming and J lost 9 bases, with 21 bases between them. Germline-derived CDR1 and CDR2 are MGHRA and YSYEKL.

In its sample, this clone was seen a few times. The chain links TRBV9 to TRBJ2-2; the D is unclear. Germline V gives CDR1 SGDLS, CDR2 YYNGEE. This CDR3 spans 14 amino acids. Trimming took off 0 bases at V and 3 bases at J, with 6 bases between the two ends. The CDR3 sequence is CASSVEVDTGELFF. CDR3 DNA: TGTGCCAGCAGCGTAGAAGTAGACACCGGGGAGCTGTTTTTT.

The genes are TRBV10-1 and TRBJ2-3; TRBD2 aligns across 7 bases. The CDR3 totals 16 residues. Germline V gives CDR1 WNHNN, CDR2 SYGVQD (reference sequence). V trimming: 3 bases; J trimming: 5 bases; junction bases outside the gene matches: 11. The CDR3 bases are TGCGCCAGCAGTGAATCGGCTAGCGGCTGGCAAGATACGCAGTATTTT. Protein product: CASSESASGWQDTQYF.

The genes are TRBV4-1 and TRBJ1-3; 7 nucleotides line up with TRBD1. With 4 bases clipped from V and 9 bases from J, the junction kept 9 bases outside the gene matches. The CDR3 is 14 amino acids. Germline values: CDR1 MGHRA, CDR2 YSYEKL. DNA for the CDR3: TGCGCCAGCAGCCCCATCCGGGACAGTAGCACCATATATTTT. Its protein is CASSPIRDSSTIYF.

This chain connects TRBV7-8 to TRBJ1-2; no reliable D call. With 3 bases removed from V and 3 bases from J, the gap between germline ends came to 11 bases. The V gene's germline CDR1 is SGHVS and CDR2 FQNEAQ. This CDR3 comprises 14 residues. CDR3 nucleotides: TGTGCCAGCAGCTTCGACGCGCTGGACTATGGCTACACCTTC. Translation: CASSFDALDYGYTF.

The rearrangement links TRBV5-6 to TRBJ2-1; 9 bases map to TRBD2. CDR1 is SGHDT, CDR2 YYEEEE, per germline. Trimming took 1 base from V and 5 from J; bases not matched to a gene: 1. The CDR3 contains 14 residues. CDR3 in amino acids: CASSLRGGDNEQFF. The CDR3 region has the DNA TGTGCCAGCAGCTTGCGCGGGGGGGACAATGAGCAGTTCTTC.

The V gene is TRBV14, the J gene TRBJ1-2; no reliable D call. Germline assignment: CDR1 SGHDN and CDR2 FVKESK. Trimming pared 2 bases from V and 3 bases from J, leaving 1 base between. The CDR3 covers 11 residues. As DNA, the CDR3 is TGTGCCAGCAGCCAACACTATGGCTACACCTTC. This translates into CASSQHYGYTF.

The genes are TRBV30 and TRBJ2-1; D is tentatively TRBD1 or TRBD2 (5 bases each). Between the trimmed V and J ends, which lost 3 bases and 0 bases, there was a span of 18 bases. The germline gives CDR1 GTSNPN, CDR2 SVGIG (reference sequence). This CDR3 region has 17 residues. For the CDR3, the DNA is TGTGCCTGGAGCGAAGGAATCCGGGGCAGCTCCTACAATGAGCAGTTCTTC. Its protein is CAWSEGIRGSSYNEQFF. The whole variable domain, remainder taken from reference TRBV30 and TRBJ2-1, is SQTIHQWPATLVQPVGSPLSLECTVEGTSNPNLYWYRQAAGRGLQLLFYSVGIGQISSEVPQNLSASRPQDRQFILSSKKLLLSDSGFYLCAWSEGIRGSSYNEQFFGPGTRLTVL.

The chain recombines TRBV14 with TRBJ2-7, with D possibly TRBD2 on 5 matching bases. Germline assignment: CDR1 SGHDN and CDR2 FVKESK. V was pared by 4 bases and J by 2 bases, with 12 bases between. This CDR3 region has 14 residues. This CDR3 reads CASSLLGGPYEQYF. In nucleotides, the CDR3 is TGTGCCAGCAGCCTGCTCGGAGGCCCCTACGAGCAGTACTTC.

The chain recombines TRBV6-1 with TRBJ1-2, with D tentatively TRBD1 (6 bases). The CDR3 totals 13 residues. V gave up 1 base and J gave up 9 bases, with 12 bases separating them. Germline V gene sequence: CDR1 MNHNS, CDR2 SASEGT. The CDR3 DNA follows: TGTGCCAGCAGTGAAGTGGGAGGGGGAAGCTACACCTTC. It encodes CASSEVGGGSYTF.

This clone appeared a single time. The CDR3 protein is CASSLEANLGYTF. The CDR3 DNA is TGTGCCAGCAGCTTAGAAGCTAACCTGGGCTACACCTTC. This chain links TRBV13 with TRBJ1-2; no reliable D call. The CDR3 spans 13 residues. Germline V lookup: CDR1 PRHDT, CDR2 FYEKMQ (reference sequence). Trimming stripped 1 base from V and 8 bases from J, with 11 bases between.